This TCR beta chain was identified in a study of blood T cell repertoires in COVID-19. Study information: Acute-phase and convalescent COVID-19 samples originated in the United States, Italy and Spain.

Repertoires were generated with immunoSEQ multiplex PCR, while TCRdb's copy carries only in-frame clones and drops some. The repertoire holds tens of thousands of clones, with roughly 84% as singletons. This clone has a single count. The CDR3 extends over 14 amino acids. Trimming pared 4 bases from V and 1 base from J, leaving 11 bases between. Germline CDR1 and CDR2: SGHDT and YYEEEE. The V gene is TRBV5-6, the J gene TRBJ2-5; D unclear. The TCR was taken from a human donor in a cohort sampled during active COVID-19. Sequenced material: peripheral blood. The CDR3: CASSPQVLQETQYF. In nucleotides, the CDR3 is TGTGCCAGCAGCCCTCAGGTGCTCCAAGAGACCCAGTACTTC. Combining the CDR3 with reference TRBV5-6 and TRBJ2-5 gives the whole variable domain DAGVTQSPTHLIKTRGQQVTLRCSPKSGHDTVSWYQQALGQGPQFIFQYYEEEERQRGNFPDRFSGHQFPNYSSELNVNALLLGDSALYLCASSPQVLQETQYFGPGTRLLVL.